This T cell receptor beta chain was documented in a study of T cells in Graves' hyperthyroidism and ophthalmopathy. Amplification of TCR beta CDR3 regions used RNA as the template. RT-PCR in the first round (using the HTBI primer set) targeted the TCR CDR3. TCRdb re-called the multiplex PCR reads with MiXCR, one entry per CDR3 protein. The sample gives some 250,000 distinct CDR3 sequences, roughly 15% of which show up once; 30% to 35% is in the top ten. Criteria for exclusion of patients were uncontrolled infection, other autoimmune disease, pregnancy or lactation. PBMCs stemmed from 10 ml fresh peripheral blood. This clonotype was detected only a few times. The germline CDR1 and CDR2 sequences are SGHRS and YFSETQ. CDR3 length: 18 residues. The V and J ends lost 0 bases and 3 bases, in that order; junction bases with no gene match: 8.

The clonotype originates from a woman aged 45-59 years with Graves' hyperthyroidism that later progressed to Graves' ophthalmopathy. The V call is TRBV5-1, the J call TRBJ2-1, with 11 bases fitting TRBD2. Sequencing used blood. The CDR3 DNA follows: TGCGCCAGCAGCTTGGGCCCCACTAGCGGGAGCAACTACAATGAGCAGTTCTTC. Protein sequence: CASSLGPTSGSNYNEQFF.